The present TCR beta chain was sequenced within a study of beta chain features in type 1 diabetes. This clone was observed a few times. Its antigen is unknown. The trim removed 3 bases at V and 0 bases at J, leaving 0 bases unmatched. Germline V gene lookup returns CDR1 SGDLS and CDR2 YYNGEE. The CDR3 has 15 amino acids. Study-level points and caveats: Moderate but significant shortening of TCRB CDR3s was recorded in all four CD4+ subsets from Type 1 diabetes patients.

Sequenced material consisted of expressed TCRB transcripts (all of the isolated RNA was reverse transcribed). Around 3.7 million reads was the average for naive, central memory and regulatory T cell samples. The assay was immunoSEQ multiplex PCR, and TCRdb's table has in-frame clones only and misses some. The sample includes 500,000 to 850,000 clones, around 15% seen only once; the top ten take 0.035% to 0.04%. Sequenced sample: naive CD4+ T cells from blood. This TCR derives from a man between 18 and 35 years old with type 1 diabetes. This chain joins TRBV9 and TRBJ2-5; TRBD2 aligns across 12 bases. The chain's CDR3 is CASSGTSGNQETQYF. In DNA, the CDR3 is TGTGCCAGCAGCGGGACTAGCGGGAACCAAGAGACCCAGTACTTC.